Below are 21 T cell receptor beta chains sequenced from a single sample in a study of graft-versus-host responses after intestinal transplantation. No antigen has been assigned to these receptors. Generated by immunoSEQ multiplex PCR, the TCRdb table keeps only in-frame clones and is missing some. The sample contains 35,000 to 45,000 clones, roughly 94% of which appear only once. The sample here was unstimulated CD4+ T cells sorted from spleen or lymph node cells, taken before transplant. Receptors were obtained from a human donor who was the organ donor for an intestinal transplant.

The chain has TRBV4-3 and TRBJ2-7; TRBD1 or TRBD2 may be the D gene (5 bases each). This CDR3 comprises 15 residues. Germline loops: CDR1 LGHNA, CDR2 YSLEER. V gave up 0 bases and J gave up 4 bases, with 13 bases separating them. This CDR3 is CASSQDHRGTYEQYF. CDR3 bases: TGCGCCAGCAGCCAAGATCACCGGGGCACTTACGAGCAGTACTTC.

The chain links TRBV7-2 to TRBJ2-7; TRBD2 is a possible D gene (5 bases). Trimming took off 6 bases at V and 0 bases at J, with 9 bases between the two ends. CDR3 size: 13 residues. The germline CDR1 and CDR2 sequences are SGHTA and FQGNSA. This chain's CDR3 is CASRELASYEQYF. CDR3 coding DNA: TGTGCCAGCAGGGAGCTAGCCTCCTACGAGCAGTACTTC.

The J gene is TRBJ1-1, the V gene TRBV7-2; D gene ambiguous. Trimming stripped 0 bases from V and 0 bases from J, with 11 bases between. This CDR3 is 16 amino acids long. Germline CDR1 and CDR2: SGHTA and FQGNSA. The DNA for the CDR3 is TGTGCCAGCAGCTTAGCTTGGGTGGCCCTGAACACTGAAGCTTTCTTT. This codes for CASSLAWVALNTEAFF.

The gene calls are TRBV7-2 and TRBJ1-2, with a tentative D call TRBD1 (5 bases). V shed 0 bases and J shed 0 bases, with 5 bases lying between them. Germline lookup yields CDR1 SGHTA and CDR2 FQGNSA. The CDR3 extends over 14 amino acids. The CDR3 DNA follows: TGTGCCAGCAGCTTAGCGGGGGCTAACTATGGCTACACCTTC. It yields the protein CASSLAGANYGYTF.

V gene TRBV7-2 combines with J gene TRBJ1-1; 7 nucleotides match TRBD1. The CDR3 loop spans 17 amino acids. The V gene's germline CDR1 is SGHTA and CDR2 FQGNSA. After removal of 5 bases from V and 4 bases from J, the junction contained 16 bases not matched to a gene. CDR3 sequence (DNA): TGTGCCAGCAGCCCCGGACAGGTACTTGGGAGGAGCACTGAAGCTTTCTTT. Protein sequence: CASSPGQVLGRSTEAFF.

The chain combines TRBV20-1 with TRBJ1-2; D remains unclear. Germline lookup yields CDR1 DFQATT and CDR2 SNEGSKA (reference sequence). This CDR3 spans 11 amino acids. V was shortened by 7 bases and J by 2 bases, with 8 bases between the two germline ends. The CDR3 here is CSVRYNYGYTF. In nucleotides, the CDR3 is TGCAGTGTACGGTACAACTATGGCTACACCTTC.

The CDR3 sequence: CASSWTSGRTGELFF. Here the CDR3 DNA reads TGCGCCAGCAGCTGGACTAGCGGGAGAACCGGGGAGCTGTTTTTT. The chain links TRBV4-1 to TRBJ2-2; 13 bases match TRBD2. Germline lookup yields CDR1 MGHRA and CDR2 YSYEKL. Trimming removed 5 bases from V and 5 bases from J; junction bases left unmatched: 2. The CDR3 runs 15 residues.

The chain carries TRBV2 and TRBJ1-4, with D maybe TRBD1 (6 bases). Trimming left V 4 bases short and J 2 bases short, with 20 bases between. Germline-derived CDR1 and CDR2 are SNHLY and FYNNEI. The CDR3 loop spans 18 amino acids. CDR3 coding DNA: TGTGCCAGCAGTGCCTACCGTGGACAGATTGGGACTAATGAAAAACTGTTTTTT. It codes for CASSAYRGQIGTNEKLFF.

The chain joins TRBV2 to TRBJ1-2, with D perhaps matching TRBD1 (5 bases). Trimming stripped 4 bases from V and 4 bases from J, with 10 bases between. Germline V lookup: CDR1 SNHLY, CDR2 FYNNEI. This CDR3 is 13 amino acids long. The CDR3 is CASSGQIGYGYTF. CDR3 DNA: TGTGCCAGCAGTGGACAGATAGGCTATGGCTACACCTTC.

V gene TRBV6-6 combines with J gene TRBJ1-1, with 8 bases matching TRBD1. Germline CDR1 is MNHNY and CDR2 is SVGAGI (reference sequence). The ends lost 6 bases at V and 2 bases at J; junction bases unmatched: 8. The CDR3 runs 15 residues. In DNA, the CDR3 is TGTGCCAGCAGACCCTCAGACAGGGGAAACACTGAAGCTTTCTTT. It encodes CASRPSDRGNTEAFF.

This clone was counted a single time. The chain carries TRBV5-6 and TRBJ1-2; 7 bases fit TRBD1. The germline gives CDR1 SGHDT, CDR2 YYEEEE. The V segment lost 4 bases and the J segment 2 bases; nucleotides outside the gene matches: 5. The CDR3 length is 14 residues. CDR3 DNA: TGTGCCAGCAGCCCCCTGGGACAGAACTATGGCTACACCTTC. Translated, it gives CASSPLGQNYGYTF.

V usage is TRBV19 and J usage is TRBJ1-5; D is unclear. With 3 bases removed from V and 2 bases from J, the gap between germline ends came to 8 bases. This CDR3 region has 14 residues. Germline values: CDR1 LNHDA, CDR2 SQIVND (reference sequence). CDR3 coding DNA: TGTGCCAGTAGTATCACCGGGGGCAATCAGCCCCAGCATTTT. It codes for CASSITGGNQPQHF.

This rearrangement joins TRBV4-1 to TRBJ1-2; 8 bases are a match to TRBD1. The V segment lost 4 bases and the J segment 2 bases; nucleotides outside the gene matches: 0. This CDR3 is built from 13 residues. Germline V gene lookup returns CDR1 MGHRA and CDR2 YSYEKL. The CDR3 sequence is CASSRQGNYGYTF. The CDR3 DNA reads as TGCGCCAGCAGCCGACAGGGGAACTATGGCTACACCTTC.

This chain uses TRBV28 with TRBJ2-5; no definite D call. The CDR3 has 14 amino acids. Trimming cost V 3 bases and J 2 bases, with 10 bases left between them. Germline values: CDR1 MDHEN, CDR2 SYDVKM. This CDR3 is CASSFRAPQETQYF. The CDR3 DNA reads TGTGCCAGCAGTTTTCGAGCCCCGCAAGAGACCCAGTACTTC. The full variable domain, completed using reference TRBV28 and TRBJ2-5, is DVKVTQSSRYLVKRTGEKVFLECVQDMDHENMFWYRQDPGLGLRLIYFSYDVKMKEKGDIPEGYSVSREKKERFSLILESASTNQTSMYLCASSFRAPQETQYFGPGTRLLVL.

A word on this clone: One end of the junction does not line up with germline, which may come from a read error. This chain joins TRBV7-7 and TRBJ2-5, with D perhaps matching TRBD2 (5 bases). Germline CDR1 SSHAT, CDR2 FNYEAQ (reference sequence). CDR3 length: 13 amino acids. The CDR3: CASSTRVRETQYF. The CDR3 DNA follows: TGTGCTAGCAGTACTAGGGTACGGGAGACCCAGTACTTC. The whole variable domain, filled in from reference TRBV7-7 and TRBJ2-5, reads GAGVSQSPRYKVTKRGQDVTLRCDPISSHATLYWYQQALGQGPEFLTYFNYEAQPDKSGLPSDRFSAERPEGSISTLTIQRTEQRDSAMYRCASSTRVRETQYFGPGTRLLVL.

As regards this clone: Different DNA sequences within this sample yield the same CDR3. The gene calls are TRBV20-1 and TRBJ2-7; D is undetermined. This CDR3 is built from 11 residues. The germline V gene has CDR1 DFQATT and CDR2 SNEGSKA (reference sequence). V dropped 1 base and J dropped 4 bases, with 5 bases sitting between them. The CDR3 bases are TGCAGTGCTAGAGGCGGATACGAGCAGTACTTC. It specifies CSARGGYEQYF.

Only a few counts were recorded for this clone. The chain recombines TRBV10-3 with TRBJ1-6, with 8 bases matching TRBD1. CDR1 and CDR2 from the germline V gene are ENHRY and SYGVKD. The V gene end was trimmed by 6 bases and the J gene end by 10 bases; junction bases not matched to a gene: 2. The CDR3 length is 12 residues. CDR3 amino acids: CAIRGQDSPLHF. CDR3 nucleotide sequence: TGTGCCATCAGGGGACAGGACTCACCCCTCCACTTT.

The CDR3, as DNA: TGTGCCAGCAGCTCCCCGGGACAAGCCCTTTTCTATGGCTACACCTTC. Amino acid sequence: CASSSPGQALFYGYTF. This chain uses TRBV7-2 with TRBJ1-2; the D gene is possibly TRBD1 (6 bases). From germline, CDR1 is SGHTA and CDR2 FQGNSA. With 4 bases removed from V and 4 bases from J, the gap between germline ends came to 19 bases. There are 16 residues in the CDR3.

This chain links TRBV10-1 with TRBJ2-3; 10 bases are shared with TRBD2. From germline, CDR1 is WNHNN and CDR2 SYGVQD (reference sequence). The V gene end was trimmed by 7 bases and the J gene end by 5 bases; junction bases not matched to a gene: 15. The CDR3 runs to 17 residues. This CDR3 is CASKEGERGGREDTQYF. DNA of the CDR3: TGCGCCAGCAAGGAGGGGGAGCGGGGGGGCCGTGAAGATACGCAGTATTTT.

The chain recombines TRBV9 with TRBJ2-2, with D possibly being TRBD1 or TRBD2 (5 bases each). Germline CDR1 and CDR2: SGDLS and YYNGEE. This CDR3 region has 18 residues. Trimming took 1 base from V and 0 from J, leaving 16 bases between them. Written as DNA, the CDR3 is TGTGCCAGCAGCGTAAACCCTGGTGGGGACGCGAACACCGGGGAGCTGTTTTTT. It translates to CASSVNPGGDANTGELFF.

The CDR3 protein is CATSTRDINEKLFF. CDR3 DNA: TGTGCCACCAGCACCCGGGACATTAATGAAAAACTGTTTTTT. This chain uses TRBV15 with TRBJ1-4; weak D call: TRBD1 (6 bases). The CDR3 consists of 14 residues. V was trimmed by 4 bases and J by 4 bases, leaving 10 bases between them. Germline V lookup: CDR1 LNHNV, CDR2 YYDKDF (reference sequence).